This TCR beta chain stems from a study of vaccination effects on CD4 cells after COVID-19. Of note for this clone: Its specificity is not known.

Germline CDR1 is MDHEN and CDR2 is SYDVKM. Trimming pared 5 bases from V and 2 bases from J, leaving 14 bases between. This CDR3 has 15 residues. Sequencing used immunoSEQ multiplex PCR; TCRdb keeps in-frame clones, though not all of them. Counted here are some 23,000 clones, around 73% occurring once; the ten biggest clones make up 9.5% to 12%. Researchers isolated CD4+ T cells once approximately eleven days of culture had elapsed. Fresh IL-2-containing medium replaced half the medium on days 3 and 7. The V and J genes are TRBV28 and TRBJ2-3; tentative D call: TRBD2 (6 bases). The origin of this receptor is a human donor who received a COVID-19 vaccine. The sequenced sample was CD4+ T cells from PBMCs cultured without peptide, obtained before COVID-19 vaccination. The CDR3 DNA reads TGTGCCAGCAGTCCAAGGTGGGGGGACACAGATACGCAGTATTTT. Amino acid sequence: CASSPRWGDTDTQYF.